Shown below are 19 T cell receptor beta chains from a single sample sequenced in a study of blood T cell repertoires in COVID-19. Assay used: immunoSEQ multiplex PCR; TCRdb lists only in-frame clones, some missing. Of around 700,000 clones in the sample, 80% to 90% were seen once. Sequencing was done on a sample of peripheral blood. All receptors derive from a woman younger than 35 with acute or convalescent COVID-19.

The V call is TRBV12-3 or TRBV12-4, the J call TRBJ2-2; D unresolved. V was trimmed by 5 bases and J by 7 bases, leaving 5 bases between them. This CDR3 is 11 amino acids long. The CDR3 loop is CASSRLGELFF. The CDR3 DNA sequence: TGTGCCAGCAGTAGACTCGGGGAGCTGTTTTTT.

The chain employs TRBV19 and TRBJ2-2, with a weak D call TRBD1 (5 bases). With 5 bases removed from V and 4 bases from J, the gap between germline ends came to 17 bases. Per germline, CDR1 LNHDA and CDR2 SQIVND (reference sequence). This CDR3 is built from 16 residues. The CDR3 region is CASSSQGATSTGELFF. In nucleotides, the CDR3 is TGTGCCAGTAGTTCTCAGGGTGCTACATCCACCGGGGAGCTGTTTTTT.

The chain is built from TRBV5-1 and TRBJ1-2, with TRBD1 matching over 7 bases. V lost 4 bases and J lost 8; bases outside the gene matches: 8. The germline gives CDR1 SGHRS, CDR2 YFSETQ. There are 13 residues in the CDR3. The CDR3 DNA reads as TGCGCCAGCAGCGAACCCGCAGGGGGAGGCTACACCTTC. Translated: CASSEPAGGGYTF.

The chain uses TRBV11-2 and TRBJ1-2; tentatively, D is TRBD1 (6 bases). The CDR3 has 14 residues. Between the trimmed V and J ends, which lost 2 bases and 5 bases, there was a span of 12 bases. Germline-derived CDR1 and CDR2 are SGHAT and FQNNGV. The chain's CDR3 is CASSLSQGFYGYTF. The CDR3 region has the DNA TGTGCCAGCAGCTTATCACAGGGATTTTATGGCTACACCTTC.

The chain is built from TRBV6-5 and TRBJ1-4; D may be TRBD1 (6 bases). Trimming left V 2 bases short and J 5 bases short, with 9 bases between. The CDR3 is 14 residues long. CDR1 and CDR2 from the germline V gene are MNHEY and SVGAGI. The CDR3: CASSYTQGNEKLFF. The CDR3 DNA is TGTGCCAGCAGTTACACACAGGGCAATGAAAAACTGTTTTTT.

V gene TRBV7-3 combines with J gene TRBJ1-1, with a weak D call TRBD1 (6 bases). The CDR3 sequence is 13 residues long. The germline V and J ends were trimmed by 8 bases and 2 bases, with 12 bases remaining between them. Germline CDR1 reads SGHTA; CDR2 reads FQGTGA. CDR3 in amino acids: CASWGGANTEAFF. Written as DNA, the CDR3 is TGTGCCAGCTGGGGGGGGGCTAACACTGAAGCTTTCTTT. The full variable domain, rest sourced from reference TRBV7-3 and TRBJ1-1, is GAGVSQTPSNKVTEKGKYVELRCDPISGHTALYWYRQSLGQGPEFLIYFQGTGAADDSGLPNDRFFAVRPEGSVSTLKIQRTERGDSAVYLCASWGGANTEAFFGQGTRLTVV.

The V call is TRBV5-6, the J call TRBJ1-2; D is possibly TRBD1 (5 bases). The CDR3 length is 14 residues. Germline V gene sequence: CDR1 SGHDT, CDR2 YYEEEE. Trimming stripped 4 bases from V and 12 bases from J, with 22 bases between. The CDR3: CASSHTGGLPGDTF. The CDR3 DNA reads TGTGCCAGCAGCCATACGGGAGGACTCCCGGGGGACACCTTC.

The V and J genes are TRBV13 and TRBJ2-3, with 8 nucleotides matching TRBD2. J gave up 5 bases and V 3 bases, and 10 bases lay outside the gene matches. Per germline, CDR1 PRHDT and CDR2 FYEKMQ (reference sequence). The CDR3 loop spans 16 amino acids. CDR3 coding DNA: TGTGCCAGCAGCTTGGAGGCGGGGGGAGAATTAGATACGCAGTATTTT. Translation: CASSLEAGGELDTQYF.

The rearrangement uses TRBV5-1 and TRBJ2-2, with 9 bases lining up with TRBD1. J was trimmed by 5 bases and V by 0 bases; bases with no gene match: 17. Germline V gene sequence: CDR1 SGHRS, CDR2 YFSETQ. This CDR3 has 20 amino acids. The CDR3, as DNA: TGCGCCAGCAGCTTGGTAAGGGACAGGGTATCCCAGATCAAAACCGGGGAGCTGTTTTTT. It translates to CASSLVRDRVSQIKTGELFF.

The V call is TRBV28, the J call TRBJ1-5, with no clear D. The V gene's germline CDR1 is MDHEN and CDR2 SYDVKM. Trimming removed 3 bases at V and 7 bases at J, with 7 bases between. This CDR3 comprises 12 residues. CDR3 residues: CASSFLGQPQHF. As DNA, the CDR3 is TGTGCCAGCAGTTTCCTGGGCCAGCCCCAGCATTTT.

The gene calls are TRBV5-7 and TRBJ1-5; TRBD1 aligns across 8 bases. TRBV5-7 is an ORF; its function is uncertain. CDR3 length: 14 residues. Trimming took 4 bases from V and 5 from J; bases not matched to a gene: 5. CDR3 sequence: CASSPDRAYQPQHF. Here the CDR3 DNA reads TGTGCCAGCAGCCCGGACAGGGCGTATCAGCCCCAGCATTTT.

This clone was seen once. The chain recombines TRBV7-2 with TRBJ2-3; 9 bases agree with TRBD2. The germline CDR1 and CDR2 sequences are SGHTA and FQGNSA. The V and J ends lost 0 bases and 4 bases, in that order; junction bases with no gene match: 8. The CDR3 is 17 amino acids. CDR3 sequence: CASSLAPGTSLPDTQYF. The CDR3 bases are TGTGCCAGCAGCTTAGCGCCCGGGACTAGCCTTCCAGATACGCAGTATTTT.

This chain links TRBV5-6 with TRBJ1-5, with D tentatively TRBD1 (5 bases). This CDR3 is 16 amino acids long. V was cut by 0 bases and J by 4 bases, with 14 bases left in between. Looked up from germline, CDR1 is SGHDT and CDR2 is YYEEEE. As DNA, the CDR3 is TGTGCCAGCAGCTTGGAAGCCGCAGGGCCGAATCAGCCCCAGCATTTT. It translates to CASSLEAAGPNQPQHF.

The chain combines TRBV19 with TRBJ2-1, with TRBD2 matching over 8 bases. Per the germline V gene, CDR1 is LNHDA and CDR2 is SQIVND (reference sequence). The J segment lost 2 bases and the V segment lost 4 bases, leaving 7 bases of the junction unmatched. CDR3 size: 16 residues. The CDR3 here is CASSRVAGPTYNEQFF. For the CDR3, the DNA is TGTGCCAGTAGTAGGGTAGCGGGGCCGACCTACAATGAGCAGTTCTTC.

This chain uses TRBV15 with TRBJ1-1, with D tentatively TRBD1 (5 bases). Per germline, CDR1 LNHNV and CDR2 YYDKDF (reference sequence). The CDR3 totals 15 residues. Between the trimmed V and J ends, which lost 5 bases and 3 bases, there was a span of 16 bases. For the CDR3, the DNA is TGTGCCACCAGCTCCCCTAACCGGGGGTACACTGAAGCTTTCTTT. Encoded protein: CATSSPNRGYTEAFF. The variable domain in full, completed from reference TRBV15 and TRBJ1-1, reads DAMVIQNPRYQVTQFGKPVTLSCSQTLNHNVMYWYQQKSSQAPKLLFHYYDKDFNNEADTPDNFQSRRPNTSFCFLDIRSPGLGDTAMYLCATSSPNRGYTEAFFGQGTRLTVV.

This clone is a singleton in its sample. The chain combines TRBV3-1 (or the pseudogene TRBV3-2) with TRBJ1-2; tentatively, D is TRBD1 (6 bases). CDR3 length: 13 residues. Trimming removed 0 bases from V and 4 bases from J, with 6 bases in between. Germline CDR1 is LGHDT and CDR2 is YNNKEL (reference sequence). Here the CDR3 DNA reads TGTGCCAGCAGCCAAGAGGGGGCCTATGGCTACACCTTC. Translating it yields CASSQEGAYGYTF.

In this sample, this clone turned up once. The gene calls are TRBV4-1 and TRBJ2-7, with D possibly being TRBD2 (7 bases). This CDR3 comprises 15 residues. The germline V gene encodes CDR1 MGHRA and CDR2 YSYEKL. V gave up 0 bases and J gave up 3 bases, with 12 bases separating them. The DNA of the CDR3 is TGCGCCAGCAGCCAAGAAAGGGGGGGCGGCTACGAGCAGTACTTC. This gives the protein CASSQERGGGYEQYF.

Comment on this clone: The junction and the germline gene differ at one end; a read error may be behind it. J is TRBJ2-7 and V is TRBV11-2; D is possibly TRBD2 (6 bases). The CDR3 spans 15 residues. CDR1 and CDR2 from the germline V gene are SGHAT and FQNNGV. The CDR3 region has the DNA TGTGCCAGCAGCCTAGACCTAGGAGGGGCCTACGAGCAGTACTTC. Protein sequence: CASSLDLGGAYEQYF.

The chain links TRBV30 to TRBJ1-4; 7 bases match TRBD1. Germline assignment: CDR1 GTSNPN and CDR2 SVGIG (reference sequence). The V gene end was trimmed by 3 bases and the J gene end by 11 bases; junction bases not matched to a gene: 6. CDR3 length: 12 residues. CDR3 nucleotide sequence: TGTGCCTGGAGGCGGACAGGCGGGAAACTGTTTTTT. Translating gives CAWRRTGGKLFF.